The present T cell receptor (beta chain) was sequenced within a study of T-cell memory formation after mild COVID-19. Study in general: TCR clusters were largely donor specific.

Sample barcodes and UMIs were carried by the TCR alpha and TCR beta cDNA libraries that 5'RACE generated with constant-segment primers. TCRdb reprocessed the 5' RACE reads with MiXCR, giving one entry per CDR3 protein. The profile shows roughly 110,000 distinct CDR3 sequences, around an eighth of them singletons. General observations from the study: That cross-reactive memory joined was suggested by some responding clones appearing in pre-infection memory. CD4+ contracting clones were found mainly in CM and EM, and CD8+ ones in EMRA.

V shed 2 bases, J shed 2 bases, and the junction held 1 base outside the gene matches. Germline V lookup: CDR1 MNHEY, CDR2 SVGAGI. The CDR3 covers 15 residues. This clonotype was found a few times. Its cognate antigen is unknown. The sequence came from an adult woman who had mild COVID-19 (a few samples of this study predate the infection). Cell type and time point are not known. V usage is TRBV6-5 and J usage is TRBJ2-5; 11 nucleotides agree with TRBD1. Sequences were obtained from PBMCs or a T cell subset sorted from them (not recorded which). DNA of the CDR3: TGTGCCAGCAGTTACGGGGACAGGGGGCAAGAGACCCAGTACTTC. Protein product: CASSYGDRGQETQYF.